This TCR beta chain was recorded in a study of shared clonotypes between healthy human individuals. About the research overall: Each donor's CD8 memory used one plate, CD8 naive two, each CD4 subset three.

Study-wide points: Blood alone was sampled, and tissue repertoires likely differ. When compared with the clonotypes that were shared by all four sorted-subset donors, the non-shared clonotypes turned out to have lower generation probabilities.

A word on this clone: Its antigen is as yet unknown.

Method: immunoSEQ multiplex PCR; TCRdb's copy keeps in-frame clones and lacks some. The sample holds some 740,000 clones, around 93% seen once. Per germline, CDR1 SGDLS and CDR2 YYNGEE. The CDR3 consists of 16 residues. V gave up 0 bases and J gave up 2 bases, with 11 bases separating them. Terminally differentiated effector memory CD45RA+ cells were excluded by CCR7 positive selection of CD45RO-negative cells. Material for sequencing was naive CD8+ T cells sorted from blood. The chain joins TRBV9 to TRBJ1-4; D remains ambiguous. This TCR came from a man aged 25-45 years in good health. CDR3 protein: CASSVGREATNEKLFF. Written as DNA, the CDR3 is TGTGCCAGCAGCGTAGGTAGGGAGGCGACTAATGAAAAACTGTTTTTT.